One sample yielded the 9 T cell receptor beta chains listed below, sequenced in a study of graft-versus-host responses after intestinal transplantation. The protocol was immunoSEQ multiplex PCR, while the TCRdb copy is restricted to in-frame clones and leaves out a portion. The top ten clones hold 7.6% of a sample with over 65,000 clones, around 93% of them seen once. Which antigens these TCRs recognize remains unknown. Specimen: unstimulated CD8+ T cells sorted from spleen or lymph node cells, collected before transplant. These TCRs come from a human donor who was the organ donor for an intestinal transplant.

This rearrangement joins TRBV7-2 to TRBJ2-1; 9 bases map to TRBD2. This CDR3 comprises 15 residues. CDR1 is SGHTA and CDR2 is FQGNSA in the germline V gene. V shed 5 bases, J shed 5 bases, and the junction held 7 bases outside the gene matches. The CDR3 loop reads CASSLGLANNNEQFF. The CDR3 DNA is TGTGCCAGCAGCCTAGGACTAGCGAACAACAATGAGCAGTTCTTC.

The chain uses TRBV6-1 and TRBJ1-1, with D possibly TRBD1 on 5 matching bases. V lost 0 bases and J lost 2, with 7 bases in between. The CDR3 is made up of 14 amino acids. From germline, CDR1 is MNHNS and CDR2 SASEGT. The CDR3 nucleotides are TGTGCCAGCAGTGAAGCGGGGCTTAACACTGAAGCTTTCTTT. Its translation is CASSEAGLNTEAFF.

The chain joins TRBV7-9 to TRBJ1-5, with D possibly being TRBD1 (6 bases). The ends were cut back, 5 bases at V and 2 bases at J, with 10 bases in the middle. Germline V lookup: CDR1 SEHNR, CDR2 FQNEAQ (reference sequence). The CDR3 contains 14 residues. The CDR3 DNA follows: TGTGCCAGCAGCCCCCGACAGGGCAATCAGCCCCAGCATTTT. It translates to CASSPRQGNQPQHF. Using reference TRBV7-9 and TRBJ1-5 for the parts outside the CDR3, the full variable domain is DTGVSQNPRHKITKRGQNVTFRCDPISEHNRLYWYRQTLGQGPEFLTYFQNEAQLEKSRLLSDRFSAERPKGSFSTLEIQRTEQGDSAMYLCASSPRQGNQPQHFGDGTRLSIL.

The chain has TRBV5-1 and TRBJ1-1, with 7 bases aligning to TRBD1. V trimming: 1 base; J trimming: 3 bases; junction bases outside the gene matches: 12. This CDR3 is built from 17 residues. Germline lookup yields CDR1 SGHRS and CDR2 YFSETQ. The CDR3 spells CASSLIGVKGAYTEAFF. The DNA of the CDR3 is TGCGCCAGCAGCTTGATCGGGGTTAAGGGGGCGTACACTGAAGCTTTCTTT.

This clone was seen once. The rearrangement links TRBV6-1 to TRBJ1-1; D is unclear. Between the trimmed V and J ends, which lost 0 bases and 5 bases, there was a span of 1 base. The CDR3 loop spans 11 amino acids. In germline, CDR1 is MNHNS, CDR2 SASEGT. The CDR3 region has the DNA TGTGCCAGCAGTGAAGCAACTGAAGCTTTCTTT. Its protein product is CASSEATEAFF.

The CDR3 protein is CASSISGRATGELFF. The CDR3 DNA reads TGTGCCAGCAGTATTAGCGGGAGGGCCACCGGGGAGCTGTTTTTT. The chain recombines TRBV6-5 with TRBJ2-2; 11 positions agree with TRBD2. Trimming at V came to 5 bases and at J to 4 bases, leaving 3 bases not matched to a gene. Germline assignment: CDR1 MNHEY and CDR2 SVGAGI. The CDR3 consists of 15 residues.

The V call is TRBV19, the J call TRBJ1-1; 7 nucleotides agree with TRBD1. Germline CDR1 reads LNHDA; CDR2 reads SQIVND (reference sequence). With 6 bases clipped from V and 4 bases from J, the junction kept 5 bases outside the gene matches. CDR3 length: 13 residues. CDR3 nucleotide sequence: TGTGCCAGTAGCATGACAGGGATCACTGAAGCTTTCTTT. Encoded protein: CASSMTGITEAFF.

The rearrangement joins TRBV18 to TRBJ1-3, with D hard to call. Germline-derived CDR1 and CDR2 are KGHSH and LQKENI. Deletions cut 6 bases from V and 2 bases from J, with 14 bases between. This CDR3 region has 15 residues. Here the CDR3 DNA reads TGTGCCAGCTCGGATCTGGGAGAAACTGGAAACACCATATATTTT. Its protein product is CASSDLGETGNTIYF.

The chain carries TRBV5-6 and TRBJ2-7, with D possibly matching TRBD1 (5 bases). Germline V CDR1 and CDR2: SGHDT, YYEEEE. V shed 4 bases and J shed 2 bases, with 10 bases lying between them. The CDR3 has 13 amino acids. The CDR3 DNA reads TGTGCCAGCAGCGCTGCAGGGCCCTACGAGCAGTACTTC. Translation: CASSAAGPYEQYF. The full variable domain, with the rest looked up from reference TRBV5-6 and TRBJ2-7, is DAGVTQSPTHLIKTRGQQVTLRCSPKSGHDTVSWYQQALGQGPQFIFQYYEEEERQRGNFPDRFSGHQFPNYSSELNVNALLLGDSALYLCASSAAGPYEQYFGPGTRLTVT.